These T cell receptor beta chains were read from a single sample in a study of shared clonotypes between healthy human individuals. Profiled with immunoSEQ multiplex PCR; TCRdb holds only in-frame clones, not every one. The sample lists about 980,000 clones, over 75% occurring once. Sequences were obtained from memory CD4+ T cells sorted from blood. All receptors come from a man between 18 and 35 years old in good health. CDR3s include the opening cysteine and the closing phenylalanine or tryptophan. The order of the fields is J gene, D gene, clone size, V gene, CDR3 DNA, CDR3 protein. D genes are given only for firm matches. The size of a clone is reported for some rows only, either as once, few or many, or as a class for expanded clones.

TRBJ2-5	NA	NA	TRBV5-4	TGTGCCAGCAGCTTCAGGGACCAAGAGACCCAGTACTTC	CASSFRDQETQYF
TRBJ2-7	NA	NA	TRBV2	TGTGCCAGCAAACCCCCCTCCTACGAGCAGTACTTC	CASKPPSYEQYF
TRBJ2-3	NA	NA	TRBV21-1	TGTGCCAGCAGCAAAGCACTTCGGGACAGGGACACAGATACGCAGTATTTT	CASSKALRDRDTDTQYF
TRBJ2-7	NA	once	TRBV9	TGTGCCAGCAGCGTGAGACCCGCGGGGTACGAGCAGTACTTC	CASSVRPAGYEQYF
TRBJ1-2	NA	NA	TRBV10-3	TGTGCCATCAGTGAGTCATGGCAACAAGGCTACACCTTC	CAISESWQQGYTF
TRBJ2-7	NA	NA	TRBV10-1	TGCGCCAGCAGTGGTATGGGCCCCGACCCTCGGGGCGAGCAGTACTTC	CASSGMGPDPRGEQYF
TRBJ2-7	TRBD1	NA	TRBV27	TGTGCCAGCAGTTTAGACAGGGTCTCCGAGCAGTACTTC	CASSLDRVSEQYF
TRBJ2-7	TRBD2	NA	TRBV4-1	TGCGCCAGCAGCCAAGATACGGGGGGAGCCACCTACGAGCAGTACTTC	CASSQDTGGATYEQYF
TRBJ2-5	TRBD2	once	TRBV7-8	TGTGCCAGCAGCTTCAGACGACTAGCGGCTGAGACCCAGTACTTC	CASSFRRLAAETQYF
TRBJ2-3	TRBD2	NA	TRBV30	TGTGCCTGGAGTAGGCTAGCGGGGACGACAGATACGCAGTATTTT	CAWSRLAGTTDTQYF
TRBJ2-6	TRBD1	NA	TRBV18	TGTGCCAGCTCACCGACAGGGTCTGGGGCCAACGTCCTGACTTTC	CASSPTGSGANVLTF
TRBJ2-1	NA	NA	TRBV5-1	TGCGCCAGCAGCTTGGATTATATGAACCGTGAGCAGTTCTTC	CASSLDYMNREQFF
TRBJ2-6	TRBD2	NA	TRBV2	TGTGCCAGCAGGGGGACTAGCGGGCCGGAGGGGGCCAACGTCCTGACTTTC	CASRGTSGPEGANVLTF
TRBJ1-3	NA	few	TRBV28	TGTGCCAGCGAACGGTCTCAGGGACTATCTGGAAACACCATATATTTT	CASERSQGLSGNTIYF
TRBJ1-2	NA	once	TRBV7-8	TGTGCCAGCAGCTCCAACCCCACACAGGGTCCCTATGGCTACACCTTC	CASSSNPTQGPYGYTF
TRBJ1-4	TRBD1	many	TRBV9	TGTGCCAGCAGCCCGGGACAGACTAATGAAAAACTGTTTTTT	CASSPGQTNEKLFF
TRBJ1-1	NA	few	TRBV2	NA	CASSVGPGTADPFF
TRBJ2-3	TRBD1	NA	TRBV11-2	TGTGCCAGCAGCTTACAGGGGGCATTGGCAGATACGCAGTATTTT	CASSLQGALADTQYF
TRBJ1-2	NA	NA	TRBV7-2	TGTGCCAGCAGCTTAGCGGGGTTCGGTGGCTACACCTTC	CASSLAGFGGYTF
TRBJ2-1	TRBD1	NA	TRBV7-2	TGTGCCAGCAGCATTTGGACAGGGTTGTCTAATGAGCAGTTCTTC	CASSIWTGLSNEQFF
TRBJ2-1	NA	NA	TRBV20-1	TGCAGTGCTAGAGATAAGACCAGACAGTTCTTC	CSARDKTRQFF
TRBJ1-2	NA	NA	TRBV15	TGTGCCACCAGCAGGCCGGGGGGGGACGCTAACTATGGCTACACCTTC	CATSRPGGDANYGYTF
TRBJ1-1	NA	NA	TRBV30	TGTGCCTGGAGTGTAACGATCTTCACTGAAGCTTTCTTT	CAWSVTIFTEAFF
TRBJ1-2	NA	NA	TRBV6-1	TGTGCCAGCAGTGAAGGTACGGGAAACTATGGCTACACCTTC	CASSEGTGNYGYTF
TRBJ2-1	TRBD2	NA	TRBV11-3	TGTGCCAGCAGCTTCTCCGCGGGCTCGGGAGGGAATGAGCAGTTCTTC	CASSFSAGSGGNEQFF
TRBJ1-1	NA	many	TRBV28	TGTGCCAGCACCCCGACGGGGAACACTGAAGCTTTCTTT	CASTPTGNTEAFF
TRBJ2-3	NA	NA	TRBV30	TGTGCCTGGGGGCCCCAAACAGATACGCAGTATTTT	CAWGPQTDTQYF
TRBJ2-3	NA	NA	TRBV5-1	TGCGCCAGCAGGAACCTGGGGTCAGATACGCAGTATTTT	CASRNLGSDTQYF
TRBJ2-5	NA	NA	TRBV30	TGTGCCTGGAGTTTTAGCAGGACTAATCGAGTCCAAGAGACCCAGTACTTC	CAWSFSRTNRVQETQYF
TRBJ2-3	TRBD1	NA	TRBV29-1	TGCAGCTCCGAAGGGGGCGTACGTAGCACAGATACGCAGTATTTT	CSSEGGVRSTDTQYF
TRBJ1-5	NA	few	TRBV23-1	TGCGCCAGCAGTCAATCAAAACCCCAGCATTTT	CASSQSKPQHF
TRBJ2-7	TRBD2	NA	TRBV5-1	TGCGCCAGCAGCGGAGGGGGACCCAGGACTAGCGGGAGTCTCGAGCAGTACTTC	CASSGGGPRTSGSLEQYF
TRBJ2-2	NA	few	TRBV9	TGTGCCAGCAGCGTGGCCCCCTCGGCGAACACCGGGGAGCTGTTTTTT	CASSVAPSANTGELFF
TRBJ2-1	TRBD2	NA	TRBV2	TGTGCCAGCAGTGTGGGTCTAGCGGGGAAGGATGAGCAGTTCTTC	CASSVGLAGKDEQFF
TRBJ1-1	NA	NA	TRBV18	TGTGCCAGCTCAACACAGACAAGGAACACTGAAGCTTTCTTT	CASSTQTRNTEAFF
TRBJ2-7	NA	NA	TRBV6-1	TGTGCCAGCGATAACTCCCTCGGATCCTACGAGCAGTACTTC	CASDNSLGSYEQYF
TRBJ1-4	NA	NA	TRBV6-1	TGTGCCAGCACCTTGGGGGCCTCTAATGAAAAACTGTTTTTT	CASTLGASNEKLFF
TRBJ2-2	NA	once	TRBV11-2	TGTGCCAGCAGCCCAGGTTCTGCCGGGGAGCTGTTTTTT	CASSPGSAGELFF
TRBJ2-6	NA	many	TRBV5-1	TGCGCCAGCAGCTCGGGGGTGGCGTCTGGGGCCAACGTCCTGACTTTC	CASSSGVASGANVLTF
TRBJ1-2	NA	NA	TRBV29-1	TGCAGCGTCACGCAGGGAGACTATGGCTACACCTTC	CSVTQGDYGYTF